The 25 T cell receptor beta chains below were found in one sample sequenced in a study of regulatory and conventional T cells in RAG deficiency. Clones were read by immunoSEQ multiplex PCR, and TCRdb kept only the in-frame ones, dropping some. The repertoire holds approximately 48,000 clones, 70% to 90% seen once, with 0.51% in the top ten. Blood CD4+ CD25-low CD127-high conventional T cells supplied the genomic DNA template. These same records also appear under a second study, on regulatory T cells. From that report: The PCR used 52 TRBV and 13 TRBJ primers.

Specimen: CD4+ effector T cells sorted from blood. All receptors derive from a human donor in good health.

This rearrangement joins TRBV28 to TRBJ1-2; 7 bases align to TRBD1. Trimming cost V 5 bases and J 8 bases; bases outside gene matches: 11. CDR1 is MDHEN, CDR2 SYDVKM, per germline. The CDR3 totals 14 residues. CDR3 nucleotide sequence: TGTGCCAGCAGTCGACAGGGAGATTGGGAAGGCTACACCTTC. Translated: CASSRQGDWEGYTF.

Concerning this clone: This CDR3 is also generated by other DNA sequences in the sample. The chain is built from TRBV19 and TRBJ2-1, with no clear D. Germline values: CDR1 LNHDA, CDR2 SQIVND (reference sequence). CDR3 length: 12 amino acids. V lost 3 bases to trimming and J lost 5 bases, with 5 bases between them. CDR3 amino acids: CASSIRNNEQFF. The CDR3, as DNA: TGTGCCAGTAGTATTAGGAACAATGAGCAGTTCTTC. Drawing the rest from reference TRBV19 and TRBJ2-1, the complete variable domain is DGGITQSPKYLFRKEGQNVTLSCEQNLNHDAMYWYRQDPGQGLRLIYYSQIVNDFQKGDIAEGYSVSREKKESFPLTVTSAQKNPTAFYLCASSIRNNEQFFGPGTRLTVL.

The chain carries TRBV5-1 and TRBJ2-7, with a possible D match to TRBD2 (6 bases). V gave up 1 base and J gave up 2 bases, with 7 bases separating them. Germline V gene data show CDR1 as SGHRS and CDR2 as YFSETQ. The CDR3 loop spans 13 amino acids. CDR3 sequence (DNA): TGCGCCAGCAGCTTGACTAGCCCCTACGAGCAGTACTTC. Translating gives CASSLTSPYEQYF.

The chain carries TRBV7-8 and TRBJ1-5, with 8 nucleotides matching TRBD1. CDR1 SGHVS and CDR2 FQNEAQ come from the germline V gene. The CDR3 runs 15 residues. V lost 6 bases to trimming and J lost 2 bases; unmatched junction nucleotides: 6. The CDR3 protein is CASRPGGYGNQPQHF. The CDR3 DNA is TGTGCCAGCAGGCCAGGGGGCTATGGCAATCAGCCCCAGCATTTT.

This clone has just one count. J is TRBJ2-7 and V is TRBV5-8, with D possibly being TRBD1 (6 bases). Trimming took 2 bases from V and 2 from J, leaving 11 bases between them. There are 14 residues in the CDR3. CDR1 is SGHTS and CDR2 is YDEGEE in the germline V gene. In DNA, the CDR3 is TGTGCCAGCAGCTTTAAGGACAGAACCTACGAGCAGTACTTC. It yields the protein CASSFKDRTYEQYF.

This clone was seen a single time. The V and J genes are TRBV6-6 and TRBJ2-1; 8 bases map to TRBD2. The CDR3 has 15 residues. V shed 5 bases, J shed 0 bases, and the junction held 3 bases outside the gene matches. From germline, CDR1 is MNHNY and CDR2 SVGAGI (reference sequence). The CDR3 DNA follows: TGTGCCAGCAGTACAAGCGGGGGCTCCTACAATGAGCAGTTCTTC. Protein sequence: CASSTSGGSYNEQFF.

V and J are TRBV9 and TRBJ2-2; tentative D call: TRBD1 (6 bases). Germline V gives CDR1 SGDLS, CDR2 YYNGEE. The CDR3 spans 14 residues. Trimming pared 5 bases from V and 0 bases from J, leaving 8 bases between. The CDR3 sequence is CASSRQANTGELFF. CDR3 sequence (DNA): TGTGCCAGCAGTCGACAGGCGAACACCGGGGAGCTGTTTTTT.

This clone was detected once. The V call is TRBV16, the J call TRBJ2-3, with 7 bases aligning to TRBD2. The CDR3 extends over 15 amino acids. V lost 2 bases, J lost 5 bases, and 7 bases stayed unmatched. The germline CDR1 and CDR2 sequences are KGHSY and FQNENV. CDR3 sequence reads: CASSQRGSGIDTQYF. The CDR3 region has the DNA TGTGCCAGCAGCCAACGTGGGAGCGGGATAGATACGCAGTATTTT.

The CDR3 is CAWSVTRTGRSGPQHF. The CDR3 DNA follows: TGTGCCTGGAGTGTCACTCGGACAGGACGGTCGGGGCCCCAGCATTTT. The chain combines TRBV30 with TRBJ1-5, with 7 bases that match TRBD1. Germline assignment: CDR1 GTSNPN and CDR2 SVGIG (reference sequence). This CDR3 has 16 residues. Trimming at V came to 0 bases and at J to 9 bases, leaving 14 bases not matched to a gene.

The J gene is TRBJ1-2, the V gene TRBV30, with D possibly being TRBD1 (6 bases). Looked up from germline, CDR1 is GTSNPN and CDR2 is SVGIG (reference sequence). V lost 0 bases to trimming and J lost 7 bases, with 12 bases between them. The CDR3 contains 13 residues. The CDR3 here is CAWSVGGGSGYTF. CDR3 sequence (DNA): TGTGCCTGGAGTGTCGGGGGGGGCTCTGGCTACACCTTC.

This chain connects TRBV7-9 to TRBJ1-1; 11 positions match TRBD1. In germline, CDR1 is SEHNR, CDR2 FQNEAQ (reference sequence). V was clipped by 4 bases and J by 1 base; unmatched bases: 11. This CDR3 is built from 18 residues. This CDR3 reads CASSSAGTGGKSNTEAFF. CDR3 bases: TGTGCCAGCAGCTCAGCCGGGACAGGGGGTAAATCGAACACTGAAGCTTTCTTT.

The chain employs TRBV7-9 and TRBJ2-5, with D unresolved. Germline CDR1 SEHNR, CDR2 FQNEAQ (reference sequence). This CDR3 spans 13 amino acids. The V end was cut by 1 base, the J end by 5 bases, with 8 bases between. The CDR3 is CASSLGARETQYF. Here the CDR3 DNA reads TGTGCCAGCAGCTTAGGGGCAAGGGAGACCCAGTACTTC. Variable domain in full (rest from reference TRBV7-9 and TRBJ2-5): DTGVSQNPRHKITKRGQNVTFRCDPISEHNRLYWYRQTLGQGPEFLTYFQNEAQLEKSRLLSDRFSAERPKGSFSTLEIQRTEQGDSAMYLCASSLGARETQYFGPGTRLLVL.

The J gene is TRBJ1-1, the V gene TRBV6-5, with D tentatively TRBD1 (6 bases). Per the germline V gene, CDR1 is MNHEY and CDR2 is SVGAGI. V shed 5 bases and J shed 6 bases, with 10 bases lying between them. The CDR3 loop spans 12 amino acids. The CDR3 reads CASSLGGPEAFF. The CDR3 DNA reads as TGTGCCAGCAGTCTGGGGGGCCCTGAAGCTTTCTTT.

J is TRBJ1-2 and V is TRBV6-5; tentative D call: TRBD1 (6 bases). V gave up 8 bases and J gave up 8 bases, with 21 bases separating them. Germline lookup yields CDR1 MNHEY and CDR2 SVGAGI. The CDR3 consists of 14 residues. The DNA of the CDR3 is TGTGCCAGCGGACAACAGGGCCTGATAGGAGGCTACACCTTC. Amino acids: CASGQQGLIGGYTF.

This clone was detected only once. An end of the junction differs from the germline gene, which may be a read error. The chain combines TRBV18 with TRBJ1-1; possible D gene TRBD1, 5 bases. Per germline, CDR1 KGHSH and CDR2 LQKENI. The CDR3 runs 13 residues. The CDR3 loop is CASSPERDAEASF. The CDR3 nucleotides are TGTGCCAGCTCACCAGAACGGGACGCTGAAGCTTCCTTT. Based on the CDR3 plus reference TRBV18 and TRBJ1-1, the full variable domain is NAGVMQNPRHLVRRRGQEARLRCSPMKGHSHVYWYRQLPEEGLKFMVYLQKENIIDESGMPKERFSAEFPKEGPSILRIQQVVRGDSAAYFCASSPERDAEASFGQGTRLTVV.

This chain joins TRBV9 and TRBJ2-7; D remains unclear. Trimming stripped 3 bases from V and 4 bases from J, with 17 bases between. Germline values: CDR1 SGDLS, CDR2 YYNGEE. This CDR3 comprises 15 residues. The CDR3 nucleotides read TGTGCCAGCAGCGAGGCGCTAGGACCCCAATACGAGCAGTACTTC. It is translated as CASSEALGPQYEQYF.

This chain uses TRBV5-1 with TRBJ2-1, with 7 bases that match TRBD1. With V trimmed by 3 bases and J by 4 bases, 7 bases remained unmatched. The CDR3 contains 15 residues. CDR1 and CDR2 from the germline V gene are SGHRS and YFSETQ. CDR3: CASSWAGTVYNEQFF. The CDR3 nucleotides read TGCGCCAGCAGCTGGGCCGGGACAGTTTACAATGAGCAGTTCTTC.

The genes are TRBV28 and TRBJ1-2; unclear D gene. V was clipped by 1 base and J by 4 bases, with 7 bases between them. This CDR3 is 13 amino acids long. Germline V CDR1 and CDR2: MDHEN, SYDVKM. CDR3 nucleotides: TGTGCCAGCAGTTTATCCAGCCTCTATGGCTACACCTTC. This sequence encodes CASSLSSLYGYTF.

V gene TRBV27 combines with J gene TRBJ2-1; 11 positions agree with TRBD1. The length of the CDR3 is 19 residues. V was pared by 3 bases and J by 0 bases, with 10 bases of the junction left unmatched. Germline values: CDR1 MNHEY, CDR2 SMNVEV (reference sequence). The CDR3 is CASSFRPGTGGGSYNEQFF. The DNA for the CDR3 is TGTGCCAGCAGTTTTCGTCCCGGGACAGGGGGAGGCTCCTACAATGAGCAGTTCTTC.

This chain links TRBV27 with TRBJ1-2, with D possibly being TRBD1 (5 bases). The CDR3 contains 15 residues. V was cut by 5 bases and J by 4 bases, with 17 bases left in between. The germline CDR1 and CDR2 sequences are MNHEY and SMNVEV (reference sequence). The CDR3 sequence: CASSSDRLGSYGYTF. For the CDR3, the DNA is TGTGCCAGCAGTAGCGACAGACTGGGGAGCTATGGCTACACCTTC.

The J gene is TRBJ2-7, the V gene TRBV6-6; TRBD1 matches at 8 bases. V trimming: 5 bases; J trimming: 7 bases; junction bases outside the gene matches: 7. This CDR3 contains 13 residues. CDR1 MNHNY and CDR2 SVGAGI come from the germline V gene (reference sequence). CDR3 in amino acids: CASSPRTGREQYF. The CDR3 DNA sequence: TGTGCCAGCAGTCCCCGGACAGGGAGGGAGCAGTACTTC.

This clone was detected only once. V and J are TRBV14 and TRBJ1-2; 8 nucleotides match TRBD1. The germline V gene has CDR1 SGHDN and CDR2 FVKESK. The length of the CDR3 is 15 residues. V gave up 3 bases and J gave up 2 bases; unmatched junction bases: 5. The CDR3 nucleotides are TGTGCCAGCAGCCAGCAGGCAGGGGGCAACTATGGCTACACCTTC. Protein: CASSQQAGGNYGYTF.

The chain couples TRBV19 to TRBJ2-1; 14 bases are shared with TRBD2. This CDR3 is 14 amino acids long. J lost 9 bases, V lost 6 bases, and 4 bases had no gene match. Germline V gives CDR1 LNHDA, CDR2 SQIVND (reference sequence). CDR3 loop: CASRTSGGALEQFF. The CDR3 bases are TGTGCCAGTAGGACTAGCGGGGGGGCCCTTGAGCAGTTCTTC.

In its sample, this clone was seen once. The conserved final phenylalanine or tryptophan is absent from the CDR3, which likely points to a read error. This rearrangement joins TRBV6-5 to TRBJ1-1, with D possibly matching TRBD1 (5 bases). The length of the CDR3 is 14 residues. Trimming shortened V by 6 bases and J by 6 bases, and 17 bases separated the two germline ends. Germline lookup yields CDR1 MNHEY and CDR2 SVGAGI. The chain's CDR3 is CASRQPRGLAEAFL. CDR3 coding DNA: TGTGCCAGCAGACAGCCCCGGGGACTTGCTGAAGCTTTCCTT.

V usage is TRBV6-5 and J usage is TRBJ1-1; 8 bases are a match to TRBD1. The CDR3 extends over 14 amino acids. Trimming cost V 6 bases and J 8 bases; bases outside gene matches: 11. Germline V gives CDR1 MNHEY, CDR2 SVGAGI. The DNA for the CDR3 is TGTGCCAGCAGAATCCGGGACAGGCCCTCCGAAGCTTTCTTT. This gives the protein CASRIRDRPSEAFF.